This TCR beta chain stems from a study of blood T cells in healthy people across ages. The use of a sample-barcoded 5' primer and a J-beta primer mix characterized a second PCR of roughly 7 to 11 cycles. With 12 random nucleotides, a template-switch adaptor tagged each individual cDNA molecule. A single record per CDR3 protein comes from TCRdb applying MiXCR to the 5' RACE reads. The data show under 800,000 distinct CDR3 sequences, about 42% seen once. This TCR derives from an older woman in good health. Specimen: blood.

The CDR3 sequence is CASSLGRPTDTQYF. CDR3 in DNA: TGTGCCAGCAGCTTAGGTCGGCCCACAGATACGCAGTATTTT. The chain employs TRBV7-2 and TRBJ2-3; no firm D call. Trimming took 1 base from V and 2 from J, leaving 7 bases between them. In germline, CDR1 is SGHTA, CDR2 FQGNSA. The CDR3 runs to 14 residues.